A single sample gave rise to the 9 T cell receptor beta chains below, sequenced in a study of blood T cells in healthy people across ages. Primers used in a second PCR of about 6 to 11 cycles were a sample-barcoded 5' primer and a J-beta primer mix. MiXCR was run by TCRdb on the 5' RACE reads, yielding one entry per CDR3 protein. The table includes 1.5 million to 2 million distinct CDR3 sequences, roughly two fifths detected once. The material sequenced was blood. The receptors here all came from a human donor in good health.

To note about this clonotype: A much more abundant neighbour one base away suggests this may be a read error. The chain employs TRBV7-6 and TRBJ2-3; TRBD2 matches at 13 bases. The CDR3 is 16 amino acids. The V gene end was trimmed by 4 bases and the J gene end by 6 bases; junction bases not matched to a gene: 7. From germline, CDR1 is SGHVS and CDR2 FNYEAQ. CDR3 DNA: TGTGCCAGCAGCTCCCGACTAGCGGGGGGTCGTGATACGCAGTATTTT. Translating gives CASSSRLAGGRDTQYF.

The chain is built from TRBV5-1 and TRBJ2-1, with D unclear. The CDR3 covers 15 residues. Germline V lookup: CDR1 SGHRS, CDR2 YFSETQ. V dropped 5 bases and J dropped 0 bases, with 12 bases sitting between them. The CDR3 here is CASRDASSSYNEQFF. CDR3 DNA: TGCGCCAGCAGGGACGCCTCGAGCTCCTACAATGAGCAGTTCTTC.

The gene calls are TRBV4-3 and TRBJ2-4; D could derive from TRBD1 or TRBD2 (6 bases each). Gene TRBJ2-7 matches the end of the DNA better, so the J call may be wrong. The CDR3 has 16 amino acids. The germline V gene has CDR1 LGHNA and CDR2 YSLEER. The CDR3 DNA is TGCGCCAGCAGCCAAGAGGTATCCGGGGGCCACTACGAGCAGTACTTC. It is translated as CASSQEVSGGHYEQYF.

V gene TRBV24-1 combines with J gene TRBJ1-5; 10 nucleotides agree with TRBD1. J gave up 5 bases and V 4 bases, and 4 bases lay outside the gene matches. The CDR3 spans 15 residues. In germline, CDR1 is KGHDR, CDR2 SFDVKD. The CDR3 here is CATSESGTGDQPQHF. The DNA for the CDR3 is TGTGCCACCAGTGAGTCCGGGACAGGGGATCAGCCCCAGCATTTT.

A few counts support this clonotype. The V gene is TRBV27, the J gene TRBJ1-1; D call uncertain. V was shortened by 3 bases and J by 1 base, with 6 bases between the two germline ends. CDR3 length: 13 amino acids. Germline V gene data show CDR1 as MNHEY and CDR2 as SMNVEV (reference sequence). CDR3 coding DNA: TGTGCCAGCAGTTTCTACGGGAACACTGAAGCTTTCTTT. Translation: CASSFYGNTEAFF.

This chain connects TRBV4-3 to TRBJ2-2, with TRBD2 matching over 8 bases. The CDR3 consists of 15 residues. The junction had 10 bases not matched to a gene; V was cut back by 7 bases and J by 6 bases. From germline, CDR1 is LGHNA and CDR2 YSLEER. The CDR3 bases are TGCGCCAGCAAGATAAAGCGGGGGTACCCCGGGGAGCTGTTTTTT. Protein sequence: CASKIKRGYPGELFF.

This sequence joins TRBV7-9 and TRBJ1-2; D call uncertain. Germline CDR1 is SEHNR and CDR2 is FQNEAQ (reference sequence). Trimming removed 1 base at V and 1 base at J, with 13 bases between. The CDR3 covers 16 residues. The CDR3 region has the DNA TGTGCCAGCAGCTTAGATTATACTCTACTTAACTATGGCTACACCTTC. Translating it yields CASSLDYTLLNYGYTF.

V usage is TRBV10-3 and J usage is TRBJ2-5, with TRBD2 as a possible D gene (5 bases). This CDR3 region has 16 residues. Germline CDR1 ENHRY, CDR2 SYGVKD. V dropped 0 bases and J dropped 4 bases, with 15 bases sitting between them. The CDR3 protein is CAISESGVVEGETQYF. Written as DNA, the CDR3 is TGTGCCATCAGTGAGTCGGGAGTTGTTGAGGGAGAGACCCAGTACTTC.

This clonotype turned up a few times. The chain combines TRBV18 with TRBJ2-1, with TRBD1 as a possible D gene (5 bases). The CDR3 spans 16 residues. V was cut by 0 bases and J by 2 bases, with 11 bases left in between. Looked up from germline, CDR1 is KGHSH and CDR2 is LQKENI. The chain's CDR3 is CASSPPVQGTYNEQFF. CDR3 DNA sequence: TGTGCCAGCTCACCACCGGTCCAGGGCACCTACAATGAGCAGTTCTTC.